This TCR beta chain was found in a study of blood T cell repertoires in COVID-19. Sequencing used immunoSEQ multiplex PCR; TCRdb keeps in-frame clones, though not all of them. The sample lists fewer than 200,000 clones; about 90% were seen once. This CDR3 is built from 16 residues. The V segment lost 4 bases and the J segment 4 bases; nucleotides outside the gene matches: 6. Per germline, CDR1 KGHDR and CDR2 SFDVKD. This clonotype originated in a man in his 60s with active or convalescent COVID-19. The rearrangement links TRBV24-1 to TRBJ2-3; 11 bases fit TRBD2. Sample: peripheral blood. The CDR3 DNA follows: TGTGCCACCAGTGACCCTAGCGGGGGGAGATCAGATACGCAGTATTTT. Translated: CATSDPSGGRSDTQYF.